This T cell receptor beta chain comes out of a study of early stage breast cancer tumors. Method: immunoSEQ multiplex PCR; TCRdb's copy keeps in-frame clones and lacks some. The table has 8,500 to 10,000 clones, about two thirds seen once. The junction had 10 bases not matched to a gene; V was cut back by 3 bases and J by 2 bases. Germline-derived CDR1 and CDR2 are SGHVS and FQNEAQ. The CDR3 loop spans 17 amino acids. This TCR came from a person aged 55-75 years with breast cancer. The chain recombines TRBV7-8 with TRBJ2-7, with TRBD2 matching over 10 bases. The sample was normal breast tissue next to the tumor. CDR3 loop: CASSFGGLAGVPYEQYF. In DNA, the CDR3 is TGTGCCAGCAGCTTTGGCGGCCTAGCGGGAGTCCCCTACGAGCAGTACTTC.